This TCR beta chain was sequenced for a study of T cells expressing NK-cell markers (dated by TCRdb to 2018 to 2020). About the study as a whole: TCR beta-chain repertoires were profiled in sorted CD3+CD56+NKG2C+, CD3+CD56+NKG2C- and CD3+CD56-NKG2C+ T-cell subsets from eight donors. Among the eight sequenced donors, seven were HCMV-seropositive and one was HCMV-seronegative. Randomly selected healthy volunteers, three men and five women, were used as the eight sequenced donors. The libraries were sequenced on Illumina HiSeq 2000/2500, MiSeq or NextSeq, producing 2 x 150 bp reads. General conclusions and limits of the study: For roughly 6 donors, the dominant CD3+CD56+NKG2C+ clonotypes were among the top 10 CD8+ clonotypes and accounted for about 1.0-7.5% of CD8+ T cells. Whether the expanded NKG2C-expressing T cell clones were specific for HCMV antigens was left unclear. Those dominant clonotypes were again the most abundant among CD3+CD56-NKG2C+ cells in a handful of donors, at roughly 25-65%.

The sequencer was an Illumina HiSeq 2000. TCR beta cDNA libraries were prepared using 5'RACE template switching, which introduced a universal primer site and unique molecular identifiers. cDNA synthesis was primed from the TCR beta constant segment and was followed by two successive PCR amplification steps. Concerning the study's data processing: MIGEC was used to demultiplex reads and group reads by UMI, and MiTCR was used to assemble and quantify clonotypes. To remove erroneous sequences, TCR cDNA sequences were retained only when supported by two or more reads. The tcR package was used for downstream repertoire analysis, with clonotypes matched between fractions based on CDR3 nucleotide sequence plus V segment. VDJmatch was used to annotate antigen specificity against VDJdb, with one amino acid substitution in CDR3 allowed. The reads went through TCRdb reprocessing, and each CDR3 protein sequence gets one entry with no DNA. The V and J calls reflect TCRdb's pipeline rather than the authors' work. This sample's table contains roughly 390,000 distinct CDR3 sequences. The top ten constitute approximately 12% of the sample.

HCMV-specific IgG was detected in serum with a commercial ELISA kit to determine HCMV serostatus. Ficoll density gradient centrifugation was used to isolate peripheral blood mononuclear cells from blood. As to this clonotype: Its antigen target is currently unknown.

The clonotype was recovered from a woman between 50 and 59 years old in good health. Donor details come from another sample of the same person, matched by shared clones. Sequencing was carried out using blood T cells: a sorted CD56 or NKG2C T cell subset, CD4+ or CD8+ T cells, or bulk PBMC T cells (not recorded which).

The CDR3 region: CSALTLAVKTNEQFF. The sequence joins TRBV20-1 to TRBJ2-1. Looking up the germline V gene (reference sequence) yields CDR1 DFQATT and CDR2 SNEGSKA. There are 15 amino acids in the CDR3, from cysteine to phenylalanine inclusive. Nucleotide data are not available.